Shown below are 28 T cell receptor beta chains from a single sample sequenced in a study of cytomegalovirus exposure and HLA in healthy donors. Measured with immunoSEQ multiplex PCR; TCRdb has only the in-frame clones, and not every one. The sample lists 150,000 to 200,000 clones; over 80% were seen once. Sequencing input: PBMCs. These receptors were collected from a man under 40 in good health and CMV-seropositive.

The J gene is TRBJ2-1, the V gene TRBV6-5, with 13 bases matching TRBD2. This CDR3 contains 16 residues. V was clipped by 4 bases and J by 3 bases; unmatched bases: 3. Germline V gene data show CDR1 as MNHEY and CDR2 as SVGAGI. The CDR3 reads CASSSGLAGIYNEQFF. The CDR3 coding sequence is TGTGCCAGCAGTTCGGGACTAGCGGGGATCTACAATGAGCAGTTCTTC.

This clone occurred a few times. This sequence joins TRBV6-1 and TRBJ2-7, with a tentative D call TRBD1 (6 bases). The germline V gene encodes CDR1 MNHNS and CDR2 SASEGT. The CDR3 is made up of 15 amino acids. With 5 bases removed from V and 3 bases from J, the gap between germline ends came to 17 bases. In nucleotides, the CDR3 is TGTGCCAGCAGTCCTCAATGGGCGGACAGCTACGAGCAGTACTTC. Its protein is CASSPQWADSYEQYF.

The rearrangement links TRBV28 to TRBJ1-2; D unclear. V was cut by 8 bases and J by 5 bases, with 12 bases left in between. The CDR3 has 12 residues. Germline assignment: CDR1 MDHEN and CDR2 SYDVKM. Here the CDR3 reads CASWTGYYGYTF. The CDR3 coding sequence is TGTGCCAGCTGGACGGGGTATTATGGCTACACCTTC.

The chain recombines TRBV10-3 with TRBJ1-2; 8 bases match TRBD1. This CDR3 is built from 16 residues. The V and J ends lost 2 bases and 1 base, in that order; junction bases with no gene match: 6. Germline CDR1 and CDR2: ENHRY and SYGVKD. CDR3 nucleotides: TGTGCCATCAGTGAGCGGCAGGGGGCGGATAACTATGGCTACACCTTC. As protein: CAISERQGADNYGYTF.

The rearrangement uses TRBV9 and TRBJ2-5; a weak D match, TRBD1 (5 bases). CDR3 size: 13 residues. Looked up from germline, CDR1 is SGDLS and CDR2 is YYNGEE. V lost 3 bases, J lost 4 bases, and 10 bases lay in between. CDR3 nucleotide sequence: TGTGCCAGCAGCGGAAGGGGTTCAGAGACCCAGTACTTC. Translating gives CASSGRGSETQYF.

This sequence joins TRBV7-9 and TRBJ1-3, with 8 bases that match TRBD1. The ends lost 3 bases at V and 2 bases at J; junction bases unmatched: 0. Per the germline V gene, CDR1 is SEHNR and CDR2 is FQNEAQ (reference sequence). This CDR3 contains 14 residues. CDR3 region: CASSLDRAGNTIYF. DNA of the CDR3: TGTGCCAGCAGCTTGGACAGGGCTGGAAACACCATATATTTT. The full variable domain, rest sourced from reference TRBV7-9 and TRBJ1-3, is DTGVSQNPRHKITKRGQNVTFRCDPISEHNRLYWYRQTLGQGPEFLTYFQNEAQLEKSRLLSDRFSAERPKGSFSTLEIQRTEQGDSAMYLCASSLDRAGNTIYFGEGSWLTVV.

The V and J genes are TRBV6-5 and TRBJ1-1; D is possibly TRBD1 (6 bases). V lost 0 bases and J 5 bases, leaving 10 bases between the germline ends. CDR1 and CDR2 from the germline V gene are MNHEY and SVGAGI. This CDR3 contains 14 residues. The CDR3 sequence is CASSYSYRETEAFF. The CDR3 nucleotides are TGTGCCAGCAGTTACTCCTACAGGGAAACTGAAGCTTTCTTT.

The chain employs TRBV29-1 and TRBJ2-7, with 8 bases aligning to TRBD2. This CDR3 comprises 14 residues. The germline CDR1 and CDR2 sequences are SQVTM and ANQGSEA. V gave up 7 bases and J gave up 0 bases; unmatched junction bases: 8. The CDR3 nucleotides are TGCAGCGCACGACTAGCGTCGGCCTCCTACGAGCAGTACTTC. Translated, it gives CSARLASASYEQYF.

This chain links TRBV7-9 with TRBJ1-2; TRBD1 matches 9 bases. Trimming took 4 bases from V and 4 from J; bases not matched to a gene: 7. The CDR3 is 15 residues long. CDR1 and CDR2 (germline): SEHNR, FQNEAQ (reference sequence). The CDR3 DNA sequence: TGTGCCAGCAGCTCCCGACAGGGGGGTTTCTATGGCTACACCTTC. Amino acids: CASSSRQGGFYGYTF.

The DNA for the CDR3 is TGTGCCAGCGAAGTCAGGGAGAACACCGGGGAGCTGTTTTTT. This sequence encodes CASEVRENTGELFF. This chain joins TRBV7-8 and TRBJ2-2; D might be TRBD1 (5 bases). CDR3 length: 14 residues. V lost 8 bases, J lost 1 base, and 11 bases lay in between. Germline V CDR1 and CDR2: SGHVS, FQNEAQ.

The chain carries TRBV7-2 and TRBJ2-3; perhaps TRBD2 as D (6 bases). Germline loops: CDR1 SGHTA, CDR2 FQGNSA. The length of the CDR3 is 14 residues. Deletions cut 4 bases from V and 6 bases from J, with 14 bases between. The chain's CDR3 is CASSSSSVLDTQYF. CDR3 DNA sequence: TGTGCCAGCAGCTCATCTAGCGTGTTGGATACGCAGTATTTT.

The chain employs TRBV29-1 and TRBJ2-7, with 8 nucleotides matching TRBD1. V lost 4 bases to trimming and J lost 2 bases; unmatched junction nucleotides: 7. Germline CDR1 and CDR2: SQVTM and ANQGSEA. This CDR3 region has 14 residues. CDR3 sequence: CSVGGTGSPYEQYF. In DNA form, the CDR3 reads TGCAGCGTTGGGGGGACAGGCTCCCCCTACGAGCAGTACTTC.

The chain is built from TRBV6-1 and TRBJ1-2, with TRBD1 matching over 8 bases. Losses at the gene ends were 4 bases for V and 4 bases for J; bases not matched to a gene: 14. The CDR3 consists of 17 residues. Germline-derived CDR1 and CDR2 are MNHNS and SASEGT. CDR3 region: CASSGDLDRDLFYGYTF. As DNA, the CDR3 is TGTGCCAGCAGTGGGGACCTGGACAGGGACTTATTCTATGGCTACACCTTC.

This clone has just one count. The rearrangement joins TRBV4-1 to TRBJ2-5; weak D call: TRBD2 (7 bases). Germline V lookup: CDR1 MGHRA, CDR2 YSYEKL. Trimming cost V 3 bases and J 5 bases, with 16 bases left between them. CDR3 size: 15 residues. The CDR3 nucleotides are TGCGCCAGCAGCCAGGCGGGGGCGCAGGGGGAGACCCAGTACTTC. It codes for CASSQAGAQGETQYF.

DNA of the CDR3: TGTGCCAGCAGCGCAAGGCCGGGACAGCCACTCTCTGGGGCCAACGTCCTGACTTTC. It codes for CASSARPGQPLSGANVLTF. V gene TRBV7-2 combines with J gene TRBJ2-6; 7 nucleotides agree with TRBD1. Germline V gives CDR1 SGHTA, CDR2 FQGNSA. This CDR3 contains 19 residues. J was trimmed by 0 bases and V by 5 bases; bases with no gene match: 13.

The gene calls are TRBV29-1 and TRBJ2-7; 8 bases map to TRBD2. The CDR3 loop spans 12 amino acids. Per the germline V gene, CDR1 is SQVTM and CDR2 is ANQGSEA. The V segment lost 5 bases and the J segment 2 bases; nucleotides outside the gene matches: 2. CDR3 DNA sequence: TGCAGCGTTCGGGGGGGAACCTACGAGCAGTACTTC. It yields the protein CSVRGGTYEQYF.

The rearrangement uses TRBV4-3 and TRBJ2-4; no firm D call. V lost 1 base to trimming and J lost 6 bases, with 10 bases between them. The germline V gene has CDR1 LGHNA and CDR2 YSLEER. The CDR3 consists of 14 residues. CDR3 coding DNA: TGCGCCAGCAGCCAAGGGCAGGTCGGAAACATTCAGTACTTC. Its translation: CASSQGQVGNIQYF.

CDR3 sequence (DNA): TGTGCCATCAGTGGGACAGGGAGACTGAATCAGCCCCAGCATTTT. Translated, it gives CAISGTGRLNQPQHF. This chain connects TRBV10-3 to TRBJ1-5; 8 nucleotides match TRBD1. This CDR3 comprises 15 residues. After removal of 4 bases from V and 4 bases from J, the junction contained 6 bases not matched to a gene. Germline V gene sequence: CDR1 ENHRY, CDR2 SYGVKD.

In this sample, this clone turned up once. The chain joins TRBV4-1 to TRBJ2-3; 8 positions match TRBD2. The junction had 11 bases not matched to a gene; V was cut back by 0 bases and J by 0 bases. The CDR3 spans 19 residues. CDR1 and CDR2 from the germline V gene are MGHRA and YSYEKL. The CDR3 region is CASSQDLGAGATSTDTQYF. The CDR3 DNA sequence: TGCGCCAGCAGCCAAGATTTAGGAGCGGGGGCCACTAGCACAGATACGCAGTATTTT.

The CDR3 sequence is CASSQAWTGATDYGYTF. DNA for the CDR3: TGCGCCAGCAGCCAAGCTTGGACAGGGGCGACGGACTATGGCTACACCTTC. The J gene is TRBJ1-2, the V gene TRBV4-3, with 9 bases matching TRBD1. The CDR3 spans 17 residues. CDR1 is LGHNA and CDR2 is YSLEER in the germline V gene. V shed 1 base and J 3 bases; nucleotides not matched to a gene: 9.

This rearrangement joins TRBV7-9 to TRBJ1-5, with 8 bases fitting TRBD1. This CDR3 is built from 15 residues. The J segment lost 5 bases and the V segment lost 5 bases, leaving 8 bases of the junction unmatched. The germline CDR1 and CDR2 sequences are SEHNR and FQNEAQ (reference sequence). DNA for the CDR3: TGTGCCAGCAGCATGCAACAGGGGGGGGATCAGCCCCAGCATTTT. This translates into CASSMQQGGDQPQHF. The full variable domain, in which reference TRBV7-9 and TRBJ1-5 provide the parts outside the CDR3, is DTGVSQNPRHKITKRGQNVTFRCDPISEHNRLYWYRQTLGQGPEFLTYFQNEAQLEKSRLLSDRFSAERPKGSFSTLEIQRTEQGDSAMYLCASSMQQGGDQPQHFGDGTRLSIL.

The chain carries TRBV10-2 and TRBJ2-7, with 10 bases matching TRBD2. The CDR3 covers 15 residues. V was pared by 8 bases and J by 7 bases, with 14 bases of the junction left unmatched. The germline V gene has CDR1 WSHSY and CDR2 SAAADI. Written as DNA, the CDR3 is TGCGCCAGCTGGGCCGGGTCAGCGGGGGGGCGAGAGCAGTACTTC. It specifies CASWAGSAGGREQYF.

The chain combines TRBV5-1 with TRBJ1-2, with 9 bases that match TRBD1. Germline V CDR1 and CDR2: SGHRS, YFSETQ. The CDR3 has 13 amino acids. V lost 7 bases, J lost 6 bases, and 7 bases stayed unmatched. The chain's CDR3 is CASWGQGWDGYTF. The CDR3 nucleotides are TGCGCCAGCTGGGGACAGGGCTGGGATGGCTACACCTTC. Variable domain in full (rest from reference TRBV5-1 and TRBJ1-2): KAGVTQTPRYLIKTRGQQVTLSCSPISGHRSVSWYQQTPGQGLQFLFEYFSETQRNKGNFPGRFSGRQFSNSRSEMNVSTLELGDSALYLCASWGQGWDGYTFGSGTRLTVV.

This clone has a count of ten or more. The chain uses TRBV27 and TRBJ1-6; D is uncertain. Germline V lookup: CDR1 MNHEY, CDR2 SMNVEV (reference sequence). V dropped 8 bases and J dropped 9 bases, with 20 bases sitting between them. The CDR3 runs to 15 residues. CDR3 loop: CASLPTQAGGSPLHF. The DNA of the CDR3 is TGTGCCAGCCTTCCTACCCAGGCGGGAGGTTCACCCCTCCACTTT.

The chain is built from TRBV29-1 and TRBJ2-6, with D maybe TRBD1 (5 bases). V lost 0 bases to trimming and J lost 0 bases, with 15 bases between them. Germline lookup yields CDR1 SQVTM and CDR2 ANQGSEA. This CDR3 spans 18 amino acids. The CDR3 sequence: CSVEDGAGSSSGANVLTF. The CDR3 nucleotides are TGCAGCGTTGAAGATGGGGCAGGTTCCTCCTCTGGGGCCAACGTCCTGACTTTC.

This CDR3 reads CASSSRNATNEKLFF. The CDR3 DNA follows: TGTGCCAGCAGCTCCCGTAATGCAACTAATGAAAAACTGTTTTTT. The chain couples TRBV7-9 to TRBJ1-4; D is uncertain. CDR1 and CDR2 (germline): SEHNR, FQNEAQ (reference sequence). The CDR3 is 15 residues long. V lost 4 bases to trimming and J lost 0 bases, with 9 bases between them. Supplemented by reference TRBV7-9 and TRBJ1-4, the full variable domain reads DTGVSQNPRHKITKRGQNVTFRCDPISEHNRLYWYRQTLGQGPEFLTYFQNEAQLEKSRLLSDRFSAERPKGSFSTLEIQRTEQGDSAMYLCASSSRNATNEKLFFGSGTQLSVL.

J is TRBJ1-2 and V is TRBV4-1, with 10 bases aligning to TRBD1. Germline V gene lookup returns CDR1 MGHRA and CDR2 YSYEKL. This CDR3 region has 15 residues. V dropped 2 bases and J dropped 4; count of bases not matched to a gene: 4. The chain's CDR3 is CASSQPRQGAYGYTF. CDR3 in DNA: TGCGCCAGCAGCCAACCCCGACAGGGGGCCTATGGCTACACCTTC.

The CDR3 nucleotides read TGTGCCAGCAGCTTGAGGGGACTAGCCTTAGATACGCAGTATTTT. Translation: CASSLRGLALDTQYF. The chain combines TRBV5-4 with TRBJ2-3, with 9 positions matching TRBD2. CDR3 length: 15 amino acids. Germline V CDR1 and CDR2: SGHNT, YYREEE (reference sequence). V shed 1 base and J 5 bases; nucleotides not matched to a gene: 5. The entire variable domain, with the rest obtained from reference TRBV5-4 and TRBJ2-3, is as follows: ETGVTQSPTHLIKTRGQQVTLRCSSQSGHNTVSWYQQALGQGPQFIFQYYREEENGRGNFPPRFSGLQFPNYSSELNVNALELDDSALYLCASSLRGLALDTQYFGPGTRLTVL.